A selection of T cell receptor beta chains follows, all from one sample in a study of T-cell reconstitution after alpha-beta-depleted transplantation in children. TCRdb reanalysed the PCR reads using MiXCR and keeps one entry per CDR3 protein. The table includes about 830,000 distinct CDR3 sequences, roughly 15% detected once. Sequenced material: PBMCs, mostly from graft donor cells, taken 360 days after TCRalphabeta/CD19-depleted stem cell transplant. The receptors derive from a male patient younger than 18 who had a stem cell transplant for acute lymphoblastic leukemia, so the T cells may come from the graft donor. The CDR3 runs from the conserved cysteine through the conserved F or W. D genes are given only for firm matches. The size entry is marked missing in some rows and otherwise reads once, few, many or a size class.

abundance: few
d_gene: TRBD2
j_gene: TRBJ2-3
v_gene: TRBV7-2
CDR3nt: TGTGCCAGCAGCACCCGACTAGCGGGAGCAGATACGCAGTATTTT
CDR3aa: CASSTRLAGADTQYF

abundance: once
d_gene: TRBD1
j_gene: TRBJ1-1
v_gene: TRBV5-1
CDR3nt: TGCGCCAGCAGCTCAAGACAGGGGGTAAACACTGAAGCTTTCTTT
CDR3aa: CASSSRQGVNTEAFF

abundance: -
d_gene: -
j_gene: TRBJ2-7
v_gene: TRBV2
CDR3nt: TGTGCCAGCTCCAGGGTCATCTACGAGCAGTACTTC
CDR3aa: CASSRVIYEQYF

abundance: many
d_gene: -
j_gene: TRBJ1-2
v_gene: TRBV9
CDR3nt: TGTGCCAGCAGCGTAGAACGACGGACCAACTATGGCTACACCTTC
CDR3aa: CASSVERRTNYGYTF

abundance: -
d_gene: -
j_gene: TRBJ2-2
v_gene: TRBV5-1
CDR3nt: TGCGCCAGCAGGGACGAGAGAAGCGGGGAGCTGTTTTTT
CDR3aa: CASRDERSGELFF

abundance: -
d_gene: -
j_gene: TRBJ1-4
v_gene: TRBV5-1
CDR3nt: TGCGCCAGCAGCTTGACAGCAAATGAAAAACTGTTTTTT
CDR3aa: CASSLTANEKLFF

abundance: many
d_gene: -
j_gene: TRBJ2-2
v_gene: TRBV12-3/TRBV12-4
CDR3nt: TGTGCCAGCAGGCCCAACAGGGTATCGAACACCGGGGAGCTGTTTTTT
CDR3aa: CASRPNRVSNTGELFF

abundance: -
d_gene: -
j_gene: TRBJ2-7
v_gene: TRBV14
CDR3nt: TGTGCCAGCAGACACGGACAGCGGCTGCCCTCCCTCTCCTACGAGCAGTACTTC
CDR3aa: CASRHGQRLPSLSYEQYF

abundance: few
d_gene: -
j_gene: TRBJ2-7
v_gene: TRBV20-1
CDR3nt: TGCAGTGCTAGAGGGGGACGGATTAGCTCCTACGAGCAGTACTTC
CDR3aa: CSARGGRISSYEQYF

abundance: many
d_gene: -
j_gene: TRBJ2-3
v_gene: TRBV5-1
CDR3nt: TGCGCCAGCAGCTTGGGGCGACCTAGCACAGATACGCAGTATTTT
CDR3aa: CASSLGRPSTDTQYF

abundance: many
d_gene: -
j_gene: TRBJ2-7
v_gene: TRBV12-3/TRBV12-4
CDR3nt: TGTGCCAGCAGCCCCCCCAGGGTCGGGTCCGAGCAGTACTTC
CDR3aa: CASSPPRVGSEQYF

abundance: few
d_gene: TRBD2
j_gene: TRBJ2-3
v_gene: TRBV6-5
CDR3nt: TGTGCCAGCAGTTACACTAGCGGGAGGCCACTTAGCACAGATACGCAGTATTTT
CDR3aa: CASSYTSGRPLSTDTQYF

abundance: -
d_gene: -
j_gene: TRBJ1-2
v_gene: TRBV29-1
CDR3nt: TGCAGCGTTTATCTTTTGAAGATGGGGCCCGGAGGCTACACCTTC
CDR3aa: CSVYLLKMGPGGYTF

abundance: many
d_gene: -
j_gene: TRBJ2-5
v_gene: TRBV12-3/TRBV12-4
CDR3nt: TGTGCCAGCAGACCAGGGGCGAAAGGGACCCAGTACTTC
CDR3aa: CASRPGAKGTQYF